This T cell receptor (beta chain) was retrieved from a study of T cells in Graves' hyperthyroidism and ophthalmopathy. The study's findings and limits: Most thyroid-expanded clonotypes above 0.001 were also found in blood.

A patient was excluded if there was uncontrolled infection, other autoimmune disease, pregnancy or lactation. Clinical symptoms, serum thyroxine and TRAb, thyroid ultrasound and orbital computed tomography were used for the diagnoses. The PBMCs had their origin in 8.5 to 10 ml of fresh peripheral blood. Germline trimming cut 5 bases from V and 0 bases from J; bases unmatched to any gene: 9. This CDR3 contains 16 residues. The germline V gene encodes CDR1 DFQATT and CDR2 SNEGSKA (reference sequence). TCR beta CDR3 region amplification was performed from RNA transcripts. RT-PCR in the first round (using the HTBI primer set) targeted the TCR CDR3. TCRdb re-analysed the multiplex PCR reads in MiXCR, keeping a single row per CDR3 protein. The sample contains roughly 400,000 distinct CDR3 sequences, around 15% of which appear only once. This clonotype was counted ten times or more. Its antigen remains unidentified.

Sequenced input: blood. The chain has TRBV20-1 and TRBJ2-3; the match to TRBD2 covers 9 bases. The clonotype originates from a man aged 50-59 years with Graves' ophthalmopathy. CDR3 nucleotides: TGCAGTGCTGGCGATAGCGGGAGAAGTAGCACAGATACGCAGTATTTT. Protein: CSAGDSGRSSTDTQYF.